This T cell receptor beta chain was sequenced during a study of blood T cell repertoires in COVID-19 (dated by TCRdb to 2020 to 2021). The study in broad terms: The collaborator samples originated in the United States, Italy and Spain and spanned the acute and convalescent phases of COVID-19. The material from the prospective study consisted of cDNA or gDNA derived from T cells, B-cell-depleted T cells, or PBMCs. Subjects who had been exposed to COVID-19, were actively infected with it, or had recovered from it provided the deeply sampled blood TCRbeta repertoires that made up the dataset. The repertoires were made available in a free public database intended to serve as a resource for research on the immune response to SARS-CoV-2. The samples were drawn from the first 160 participants of the ongoing ImmuneRACE study and from 1,200 or so subjects provided by 6 global collaborators. Sample metadata almost always included a de-identified subject ID, COVID-19 status, age in years and sex. HLA class I and class II types, where available, came from metadata supplied by the sample provider rather than from assay-based typing.

TCRbeta CDR3 regions were amplified from genomic DNA using the immunoSEQ Assay, a bias-controlled multiplex PCR. In the paper's pipeline: Nucleated cell counts per sample were estimated from amplification of reference gene primers within the assay. To quantify the absolute abundance of each unique TCRbeta CDR3 rearrangement, sequence reads were collapsed and filtered. For each sample, productive Simpson clonality was calculated by taking the square root of Simpson's diversity index across productive rearrangements. The source is immuneACCESS, and TCRdb retained only in-frame sequences with V and J called. Part of the clones is not carried over; for the studies checked, unresolved V genes explain less than half of this, and the remainder is unexplained. V, J and clone size reflect that table, while D and trimming were determined from the DNA. This sample gives 90,000 to 120,000 clones in total; 80% to 85% of them show up just once. The top ten clones comprise 4.2% of the sample.

From the cysteine up to the phenylalanine, the CDR3 has a length of 16 residues. Only the CDR3 part of the read is kept: 48 bases, read in frame from the first base. Compared with germline, V lacks 5 bases and J lacks 4 bases; bases without a gene match: 7. The germline V gene gives CDR1 as MDHEN and CDR2 as SYDVKM. Notes on this clone: No cognate antigen has been identified for it. Base qualities are missing; no much larger clone stands one base away.

The collaborating institutions used their own protocols to collect whole blood in K2EDTA tubes. Collaborator samples were shipped for TCRbeta analysis as frozen whole blood, isolated PBMCs, or DNA extracted from either sample type. Overall results and qualifications from the work: How much clinical and demographic metadata was included differed by source and by participant, and the metadata was provided uncurated.

The sample taken for sequencing was peripheral blood. The TCR originated in a human donor in a cohort sampled during active COVID-19. The chain is made from TRBV28 and TRBJ2-1, with TRBD2 matching 11 junction bases. DNA sequence: TGTGCCAGCAGTCCTTATCGACTAGCGGGATACAATGAGCAGTTCTTC. Its coded protein is CASSPYRLAGYNEQFF.